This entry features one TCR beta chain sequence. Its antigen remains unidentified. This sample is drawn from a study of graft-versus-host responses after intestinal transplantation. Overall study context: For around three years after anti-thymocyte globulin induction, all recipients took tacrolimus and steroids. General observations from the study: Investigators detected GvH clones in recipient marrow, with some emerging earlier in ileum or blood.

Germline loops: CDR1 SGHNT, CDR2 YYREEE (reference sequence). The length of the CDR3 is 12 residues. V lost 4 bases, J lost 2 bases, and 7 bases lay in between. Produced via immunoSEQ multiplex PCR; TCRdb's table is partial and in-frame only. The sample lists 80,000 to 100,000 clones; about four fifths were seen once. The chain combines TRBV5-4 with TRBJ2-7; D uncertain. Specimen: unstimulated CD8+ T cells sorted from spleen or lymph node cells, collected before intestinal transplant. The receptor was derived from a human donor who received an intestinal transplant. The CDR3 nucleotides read TGTGCCAGCAGCATAATACCCTACGAGCAGTACTTC. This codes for CASSIIPYEQYF. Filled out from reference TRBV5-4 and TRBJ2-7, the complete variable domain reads ETGVTQSPTHLIKTRGQQVTLRCSSQSGHNTVSWYQQALGQGPQFIFQYYREEENGRGNFPPRFSGLQFPNYSSELNVNALELDDSALYLCASSIIPYEQYFGPGTRLTVT.